This TCR beta chain stems from a study of T cells in Graves' hyperthyroidism and ophthalmopathy. This clonotype was seen at least ten times. RNA transcripts served as the template for amplifying TCR beta CDR3 regions. An initial round of RT-PCR targeting the TCR CDR3 relied on the HTBI primer set. MiXCR, applied by TCRdb to the multiplex PCR reads, yields one record per CDR3 protein. This table has a few hundred thousand distinct CDR3 sequences, 20% to 25% appearing once. The germline V gene encodes CDR1 MDHEN and CDR2 SYDVKM. The CDR3 spans 15 residues. With 5 bases removed from V and 4 bases from J, the gap between germline ends came to 17 bases.

Sequencing used blood. This chain connects TRBV28 to TRBJ1-1; a possible D gene is TRBD1 (5 bases). This clonotype was sampled from a woman in her 70s with Graves' ophthalmopathy. The CDR3, as DNA: TGTGCCAGCAGTGGTGGGGGGATCAAGATCACTGAAGCTTTCTTT. It translates to CASSGGGIKITEAFF.